Sequencing of this TCR beta chain was carried out in a study of blood T cell repertoires in COVID-19. CDR1 and CDR2 (germline): SNHLY, FYNNEI. V lost 5 bases and J 2 bases, leaving 6 bases between the germline ends. CDR3 length: 12 amino acids. Profiled with immunoSEQ multiplex PCR; TCRdb holds only in-frame clones, not every one. The table records about 220,000 clones, 82% of them present only once. The source of this sequence is an older woman who had recovered from COVID-19. The sequencing input was PBMCs or T cells enriched from blood (not recorded which). V is TRBV2 and J is TRBJ1-2, with D hard to call. The chain's CDR3 is CASSIPNYGYTF. The DNA for the CDR3 is TGTGCCAGCAGTATCCCAAACTATGGCTACACCTTC.